This TCR beta chain appears in the sequencing data of a study of blood T cell repertoires in COVID-19. Across the whole study: The United States, Italy and Spain supplied acute and convalescent COVID-19 samples.

The J segment lost 5 bases and the V segment lost 4 bases, leaving 10 bases of the junction unmatched. Germline V gene data show CDR1 as LGHNA and CDR2 as YSLEER. CDR3 length equals 15 residues. Per the study methods: Researchers report that nucleated cell counts were estimated from reference gene primer amplification. This table comes from immunoSEQ multiplex PCR, and its TCRdb copy is limited to in-frame clones, with some not included. That table is the source of V, J and clone size, and D and trimming were worked out from the DNA. The data show just over 150,000 clones, with approximately 92% seen just once and approximately 4.8% held by the top ten.

The sample comprised peripheral blood. The TCR was taken from a man aged 30 to 39 with COVID-19, enrolled during active disease. The rearrangement links TRBV4-3 to TRBJ2-5, with 7 positions matching TRBD1. The CDR3 loop reads CASSRQQGYGETQYF. CDR3 sequence (DNA): TGCGCCAGCAGCCGACAACAGGGGTACGGGGAGACCCAGTACTTC.